The rows below give T cell receptor beta chains drawn from one sample of a study of blood T cells in healthy people across ages. Via MiXCR, TCRdb re-called the 5' RACE reads, giving one row per CDR3 protein. The sample has more than 700,000 distinct CDR3 sequences; less than 60% are singletons. Sample: blood. The receptors were sampled from a man at least 80 years old in good health. Both conserved end residues are part of each CDR3. The D gene is left open where the match is weak. Only part of the rows carry a size: once, few, many, or a class if the clone is expanded.

V,size,J,D,CDR3,DNA
TRBV15,few,TRBJ2-7,.,CATSRARGSYNEQYF,TGTGCCACCAGCAGAGCCCGGGGATCCTACAATGAGCAGTACTTC
TRBV3-1,.,TRBJ2-7,.,CASSQVQGMNYEQYF,TGTGCCAGCAGCCAAGTTCAGGGTATGAACTACGAGCAGTACTTC
TRBV4-1,.,TRBJ2-1,TRBD1,CASSQDRTGAQGEQFF,TGCGCCAGCAGCCAAGATAGGACAGGGGCCCAGGGTGAGCAGTTCTTC
TRBV5-6,.,TRBJ2-5,TRBD1,CASSLARTGSGETQYF,TGTGCCAGCAGCTTGGCCCGGACAGGGAGCGGGGAGACCCAGTACTTC
TRBV6-6,few,TRBJ2-1,TRBD2,CASSLREVHEQFF,TGTGCCAGCAGCCTCCGGGAGGTTCATGAGCAGTTCTTC
TRBV7-2,.,TRBJ2-7,TRBD2,CASSRSGTSVGYEQYF,TGTGCCAGCAGCCGAAGCGGGACTAGCGTAGGCTACGAGCAGTACTTC
TRBV4-2,.,TRBJ2-7,.,CASSQDQGANYYEQYF,TGTGCCAGCAGCCAAGATCAAGGGGCGAATTATTACGAGCAGTACTTC
TRBV6-1,once,TRBJ1-2,TRBD1,CASSPRGQPEYGYTF,TGTGCCAGCAGTCCGCGGGGACAGCCCGAGTATGGCTACACCTTC
TRBV6-1,.,TRBJ2-7,TRBD1,CASSENTGGFHEQYF,TGTGCCAGCAGTGAAAACACAGGGGGCTTCCACGAGCAGTACTTC
TRBV11-2,.,TRBJ2-2,.,CASSFPGHYTGELFF,TGTGCCAGCAGCTTTCCGGGACACTACACCGGGGAGCTGTTTTTT
TRBV29-1,few,TRBJ2-3,TRBD1,CSARQGEDTQYF,TGCAGCGCCCGACAGGGAGAAGATACGCAGTATTTT
TRBV20-1,.,TRBJ2-1,.,CSARGNHEQFF,TGCAGTGCTAGAGGTAACCATGAGCAGTTCTTC
TRBV20-1,.,TRBJ2-5,TRBD1,CSAHTGTEQEETQYF,TGCAGTGCGCACACCGGGACAGAGCAAGAAGAGACCCAGTACTTC
TRBV20-1,many,TRBJ2-5,TRBD2,CSATSGGQETQYF,TGCAGTGCTACTAGCGGGGGCCAAGAGACCCAGTACTTC
TRBV5-1,few,TRBJ2-1,.,CASSPLQNSEQFF,TGCGCCAGCAGCCCCCTACAGAACTCTGAGCAGTTCTTC
TRBV6-6,few,TRBJ1-1,.,CASSYPGTDNTEAFF,TGTGCCAGCAGTTACCCCGGGACGGATAACACTGAAGCTTTCTTT
TRBV30,.,TRBJ2-6,TRBD1,CAADRGSLLEANVLTF,TGTGCCGCGGACAGGGGGTCTCTCTTAGAGGCCAACGTCCTGACTTTC
TRBV27,many,TRBJ2-5,TRBD1,CASSTDRGQETQYF,TGTGCCAGCAGTACAGACAGGGGGCAAGAGACCCAGTACTTC
TRBV14,.,TRBJ2-7,TRBD2,CASSLYTSGLAGESEQYF,TGTGCCAGCAGCCTTTACACTTCGGGACTAGCGGGAGAAAGCGAGCAGTACTTC
TRBV11-2,.,TRBJ2-5,TRBD1,CASRFDREEQYF,TGTGCCAGCAGATTCGACAGGGAAGAGCAGTACTTC
TRBV7-8,.,TRBJ2-7,TRBD1,CASSLAQGAWEQYF,TGTGCCAGCAGCTTAGCTCAGGGGGCATGGGAGCAGTACTTC
TRBV20-1,.,TRBJ1-2,.,CSDRDTNYGYTF,TGCAGTGACAGAGACACCAACTATGGCTACACCTTC
TRBV13,.,TRBJ2-7,.,CASSPNGGRLGYEQYF,TGTGCCAGCAGCCCAAACGGGGGAAGGCTGGGGTACGAGCAGTACTTC
TRBV5-1,.,TRBJ1-2,.,CAGSSIGRQARTNYGYTF,TGCGCCGGCAGCTCAATCGGCAGACAGGCTCGAACCAACTATGGCTACACCTTC
TRBV20-1,few,TRBJ2-1,.,CSARDMGLEQFF,TGCAGTGCTAGAGATATGGGGTTAGAGCAGTTCTTC
TRBV14,few,TRBJ2-7,.,CASSQVSTRNEQYF,TGTGCCAGCAGCCAAGTATCTACTCGAAACGAGCAGTACTTC
TRBV5-1,.,TRBJ2-1,TRBD2,CASSSGEGSLDEQFF,TGCGCCAGCAGCAGCGGGGAGGGGTCCTTGGATGAGCAGTTCTTC